This T cell receptor (beta chain) was retrieved from a study of cytomegalovirus exposure and HLA in healthy donors. Study conclusions and caveats: A later analysis revealed that TCR association rates differed between HLA loci, peaking at DRB1 and bottoming out at HLA-C. A later analysis linked a missense DCLRE1C variant to TCR beta V- and J-gene trimming. Further analysis was carried out later, and it showed several of the most significant clusters appearing linked to common viral pathogens.

In the case of this clone: Its target is unknown.

60 Vbeta and 13 Jbeta primers were used in PCR. TCRdb's table, derived via immunoSEQ multiplex PCR, lists solely in-frame clones and lacks some. There are approximately 200,000 clones in the sample; just under 80% occur only once, and around 5.9% lies in the top ten. The CDR3 consists of 16 residues. The sequence came from a woman aged 30 to 39 in good health and CMV-seropositive. The chain recombines TRBV21-1 with TRBJ2-7; TRBD1 was called by the table and not checked on the DNA. TRBV21-1 is marked as a pseudogene. Sequencing used PBMCs. DNA of the CDR3: TGTGCCAGCAGCAAAGGGGGACAGGGGGTTAACTACGAGCAGTACTTC. It yields the protein CASSKGGQGVNYEQYF.